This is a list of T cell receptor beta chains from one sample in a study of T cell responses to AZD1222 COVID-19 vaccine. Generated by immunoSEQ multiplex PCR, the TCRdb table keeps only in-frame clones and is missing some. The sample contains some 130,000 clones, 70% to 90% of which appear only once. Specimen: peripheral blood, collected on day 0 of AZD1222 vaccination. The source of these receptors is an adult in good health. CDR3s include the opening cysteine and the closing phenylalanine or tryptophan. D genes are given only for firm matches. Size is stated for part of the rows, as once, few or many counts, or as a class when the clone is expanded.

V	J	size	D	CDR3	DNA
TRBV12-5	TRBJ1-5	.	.	CASGLSKAGRGSLYSNQPQHF	TGTGCTAGTGGTTTATCAAAGGCGGGCAGGGGATCCCTATATAGCAATCAGCCCCAGCATTTT
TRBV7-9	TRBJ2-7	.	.	CASSLAGATYEQYF	TGTGCCAGCAGCTTAGCTGGGGCCACCTACGAGCAGTACTTC
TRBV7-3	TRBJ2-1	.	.	CASSLEGATYNEQFF	TGTGCCAGCAGCTTAGAGGGAGCAACCTACAATGAGCAGTTCTTC
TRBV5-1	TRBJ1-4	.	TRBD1	CASSSKTGDNEKLFF	TGCGCCAGCAGCAGCAAGACAGGGGATAATGAAAAACTGTTTTTT
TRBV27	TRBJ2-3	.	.	CASSPPQGLGDTQYF	TGTGCCAGCAGCCCTCCCCAGGGCCTGGGAGATACGCAGTATTTT
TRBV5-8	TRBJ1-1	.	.	CASSFNLMNTEAFF	TGTGCCAGCAGCTTTAATCTGATGAACACTGAAGCTTTCTTT
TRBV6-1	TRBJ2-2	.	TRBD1	CASSELRDRGNTGELFF	TGTGCCAGCAGTGAACTACGGGACAGGGGAAACACCGGGGAGCTGTTTTTT
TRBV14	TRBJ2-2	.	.	CASSHGTGELFF	TGTGCCAGCAGCCACGGTACCGGGGAGCTGTTTTTT
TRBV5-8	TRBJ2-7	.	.	CASSPDPTDEQYF	TGTGCCAGCAGCCCAGACCCTACGGACGAGCAGTACTTC
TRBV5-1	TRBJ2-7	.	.	CASSSEGLGEQYF	TGCGCCAGCAGCTCGGAGGGCCTAGGGGAGCAGTACTTC
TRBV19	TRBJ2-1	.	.	CASSLGDQYNEQFF	TGTGCCAGTAGTCTAGGGGACCAGTACAATGAGCAGTTCTTC
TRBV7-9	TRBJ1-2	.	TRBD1	CASSLDRTGQEYGYTF	TGTGCCAGCAGCTTAGACCGGACAGGGCAAGAGTATGGCTACACCTTC
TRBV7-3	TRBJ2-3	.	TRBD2	CASSQTSGRADTQYF	TGTGCCAGCAGTCAAACTAGCGGGAGGGCAGATACGCAGTATTTT
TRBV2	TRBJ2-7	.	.	CASSVRQGGREQYF	TGTGCCAGCAGTGTCAGGCAGGGAGGTCGCGAGCAGTACTTC
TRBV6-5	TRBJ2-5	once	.	CASSIGATETQYF	TGTGCCAGCAGTATAGGGGCGACGGAGACCCAGTACTTC
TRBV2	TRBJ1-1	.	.	CASRPDSFTEAFF	TGTGCCAGCAGGCCTGACAGTTTCACTGAAGCTTTCTTT
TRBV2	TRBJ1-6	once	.	CARTGTRGSPLHF	TGTGCCAGAACCGGGACCAGGGGTTCACCCCTCCACTTT
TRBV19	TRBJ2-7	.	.	CASSITASLQGHEQYF	TGTGCCAGTAGTATAACGGCAAGCTTACAGGGCCACGAGCAGTACTTC
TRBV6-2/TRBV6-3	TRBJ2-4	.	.	CASSQRQGGIAKNIQYF	TGTGCCAGCAGCCAGCGGCAGGGTGGGATAGCCAAAAACATTCAGTACTTC
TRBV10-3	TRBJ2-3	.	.	CAISESTRGDTQYF	TGTGCCATCAGTGAGTCGACCCGGGGAGATACGCAGTATTTT
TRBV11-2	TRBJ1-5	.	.	CASSLGGQANQPQHF	TGTGCCAGCAGCTTAGGGGGGCAGGCTAATCAGCCCCAGCATTTT
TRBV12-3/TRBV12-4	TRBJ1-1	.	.	CASRPSGRTEAFF	TGTGCCAGCCGACCAAGTGGGAGGACTGAAGCTTTCTTT
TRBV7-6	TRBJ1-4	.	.	CASSLNYQGNEKLFF	TGTGCCAGCAGCTTAAACTACCAGGGGAATGAAAAACTGTTTTTT